The 28 T cell receptor beta chains below were found in one sample sequenced in a study of OX40 agonist ivuxolimab in advanced cancers. Assay: immunoSEQ multiplex PCR; the TCRdb copy retains only in-frame clones and omits some. The sample shows approximately 60,000 clones, less than 90% of them seen only once. Here the sequenced sample was CD4+ or CD8+ T cells sorted from blood, taken in a trial of the OX40 agonist ivuxolimab. Every receptor here comes from an adult with an advanced solid tumor such as melanoma, head and neck, liver or kidney cancer.

The chain links TRBV5-1 to TRBJ2-7; D is possibly TRBD2 (6 bases). CDR1 and CDR2 from the germline V gene are SGHRS and YFSETQ. The CDR3 length is 13 residues. The V end was cut by 4 bases, the J end by 6 bases, with 14 bases between. For the CDR3, the DNA is TGCGCCAGCAGCGGGATAGACGGGGGCGAGCAGTACTTC. It encodes CASSGIDGGEQYF.

The CDR3 region has the DNA TGCAGCGTTGGGCTAAGCGGGCGCACGTGGGAGCTGTTTTTT. It is translated as CSVGLSGRTWELFF. The chain couples TRBV29-1 to TRBJ2-2, with D tentatively TRBD2 (6 bases). With 4 bases removed from V and 9 bases from J, the gap between germline ends came to 18 bases. Germline V gene sequence: CDR1 SQVTM, CDR2 ANQGSEA. The CDR3 runs to 14 residues.

The J gene is TRBJ1-5, the V gene TRBV19, with D maybe TRBD1 (6 bases). CDR3 length: 18 residues. V lost 7 bases, J lost 0 bases, and 22 bases lay in between. Germline V gene data show CDR1 as LNHDA and CDR2 as SQIVND (reference sequence). CDR3 sequence reads: CASTTGSPYVSSNQPQHF. DNA for the CDR3: TGTGCCAGTACCACAGGGTCCCCGTATGTTTCTAGCAATCAGCCCCAGCATTTT.

V is TRBV28 and J is TRBJ2-3; no clear D. The V gene lost 5 bases and the J gene lost 3 bases, with 6 bases spanning the gap. CDR3 size: 12 residues. CDR1 MDHEN and CDR2 SYDVKM come from the germline V gene. The CDR3 region has the DNA TGTGCCAGCAGTATAAATACAGATACGCAGTATTTT. This gives the protein CASSINTDTQYF.

The gene calls are TRBV6-5 and TRBJ2-2; perhaps TRBD1 as D (5 bases). Trimming removed 6 bases from V and 6 bases from J, with 14 bases in between. CDR1 and CDR2 from the germline V gene are MNHEY and SVGAGI. The CDR3 has 14 residues. CDR3 nucleotides: TGTGCCAGCAGGCAACCTCAGGGTGCCGGGGAGCTGTTTTTT. It yields the protein CASRQPQGAGELFF.

The chain couples TRBV18 to TRBJ2-1; 9 nucleotides align to TRBD1. The CDR3 is 14 residues long. Germline V gene data show CDR1 as KGHSH and CDR2 as LQKENI. The J segment lost 10 bases and the V segment lost 2 bases, leaving 6 bases of the junction unmatched. CDR3 sequence (DNA): TGTGCCAGCTCACCAGGGACAGGGATTCTGGAGCAGTTCTTC. Encoded protein: CASSPGTGILEQFF.

This chain joins TRBV5-6 and TRBJ2-7, with unresolved D. V was cut by 0 bases and J by 5 bases, with 12 bases left in between. Germline V CDR1 and CDR2: SGHDT, YYEEEE. The CDR3 has 14 amino acids. The CDR3 protein is CASSLVPQRDEQYF. The CDR3 DNA reads as TGTGCCAGCAGCTTGGTACCACAACGGGACGAGCAGTACTTC.

The chain couples TRBV30 to TRBJ1-3; no firm D call. Germline CDR1 and CDR2: GTSNPN and SVGIG (reference sequence). V gave up 0 bases and J gave up 4 bases, with 13 bases separating them. There are 15 residues in the CDR3. CDR3 sequence (DNA): TGTGCCTGGAGTGTGAAAAGGCTAGGAGGAAACACCATATATTTT. Translating gives CAWSVKRLGGNTIYF.

The chain links TRBV7-5 to TRBJ2-1; TRBD2, as called in the table, went unchecked against the DNA. TRBV7-5 is an annotated pseudogene. The CDR3 length is 14 residues. The CDR3 here is CARSCGGRAGEQFF. The CDR3 nucleotides read TGTGCCAGAAGCTGTGGCGGGAGGGCCGGTGAGCAGTTCTTC.

This clone was seen just once. The V and J genes are TRBV4-2 and TRBJ2-5; 7 bases are shared with TRBD1. Germline CDR1 reads LGHNA; CDR2 reads YNFKEQ. The CDR3 has 13 residues. V was pared by 6 bases and J by 7 bases, with 8 bases of the junction left unmatched. The DNA of the CDR3 is TGTGCCAGCAGTGGACAGGCCCAGGTGACCCAGTACTTC. Translated, it gives CASSGQAQVTQYF.

The chain is built from TRBV27 and TRBJ2-7; TRBD1 is a possible D gene (6 bases). The CDR3 loop spans 14 amino acids. V lost 6 bases and J lost 0, with 12 bases in between. Germline V lookup: CDR1 MNHEY, CDR2 SMNVEV (reference sequence). The CDR3 DNA follows: TGTGCCAGCAGGAGGACAGCTATCTCCTACGAGCAGTACTTC. It encodes CASRRTAISYEQYF.

This chain uses TRBV19 with TRBJ2-7; D is unresolved. The CDR3 covers 13 residues. Germline CDR1 and CDR2: LNHDA and SQIVND (reference sequence). Trimming stripped 0 bases from V and 2 bases from J, with 5 bases between. CDR3 sequence (DNA): TGTGCCAGTAGTATAGATCTACCCTACGAGCAGTACTTC. It encodes CASSIDLPYEQYF. The complete variable domain, with remaining parts taken from reference TRBV19 and TRBJ2-7, reads DGGITQSPKYLFRKEGQNVTLSCEQNLNHDAMYWYRQDPGQGLRLIYYSQIVNDFQKGDIAEGYSVSREKKESFPLTVTSAQKNPTAFYLCASSIDLPYEQYFGPGTRLTVT.

J is TRBJ2-7 and V is TRBV6-1; 10 positions agree with TRBD2. The CDR3 runs 13 residues. CDR1 and CDR2 from the germline V gene are MNHNS and SASEGT. Trimming at V came to 8 bases and at J to 3 bases, leaving 4 bases not matched to a gene. The CDR3 nucleotides read TGTGCCAGCTACTGGACTAGCGGCTACGAGCAGTACTTC. Translation gives CASYWTSGYEQYF.

This clone was counted once. V usage is TRBV7-9 and J usage is TRBJ1-2; no clear D. Germline loops: CDR1 SEHNR, CDR2 FQNEAQ (reference sequence). V lost 0 bases and J 11 bases, leaving 10 bases between the germline ends. The CDR3 has 12 amino acids. For the CDR3, the DNA is TGTGCCAGCAGCTTAGCCGAGACTGGGTACACCTTC. Encoded protein: CASSLAETGYTF.

As DNA, the CDR3 is TGCGCCAGTTCACTAGCGGAACTACTAAAGCGGTACAATGAGCAGTTCTTC. Protein product: CASSLAELLKRYNEQFF. V gene TRBV10-1 combines with J gene TRBJ2-1, with TRBD2 identical over 8 bases. Looked up from germline, CDR1 is WNHNN and CDR2 is SYGVQD (reference sequence). V lost 9 bases to trimming and J lost 4 bases; unmatched junction nucleotides: 17. The CDR3 has 17 amino acids.

This chain joins TRBV18 and TRBJ2-6; the D is unclear. Trimming took 2 bases from V and 4 from J, leaving 12 bases between them. Looked up from germline, CDR1 is KGHSH and CDR2 is LQKENI. This CDR3 has 16 residues. Here the CDR3 DNA reads TGTGCCAGCTCACCAAGTCTTGGCACCGGGGCCAACGTCCTGACTTTC. Translated: CASSPSLGTGANVLTF.

The J gene is TRBJ1-2, the V gene TRBV2; maybe TRBD1 (6 bases). The V end was cut by 6 bases, the J end by 2 bases, with 7 bases between. This CDR3 has 12 amino acids. Germline CDR1 reads SNHLY; CDR2 reads FYNNEI. CDR3 bases: TGTGCCAGCAGAACAGGGAACTATGGCTACACCTTC. Protein sequence: CASRTGNYGYTF.

The V call is TRBV7-9, the J call TRBJ2-3; D ambiguous. This CDR3 is 12 amino acids long. The germline V gene encodes CDR1 SEHNR and CDR2 FQNEAQ (reference sequence). V shed 2 bases and J shed 0 bases, with 0 bases lying between them. The CDR3 bases are TGTGCCAGCAGCTTAAGCACAGATACGCAGTATTTT. Residues: CASSLSTDTQYF.

The chain employs TRBV10-2 and TRBJ2-3; D ambiguous. This CDR3 has 13 amino acids. The V gene's germline CDR1 is WSHSY and CDR2 SAAADI. V lost 4 bases and J lost 2, with 7 bases in between. Written as DNA, the CDR3 is TGCGCCAGCAGTGGGCCAGTCACAGATACGCAGTATTTT. Residues: CASSGPVTDTQYF.

A note on this clone: One end of the junction varies from germline; a read error may be responsible. The chain recombines TRBV19 with TRBJ1-1; 7 positions match TRBD1. The CDR3 sequence is 15 residues long. CDR1 is LNHDA, CDR2 SQIVND, per germline (reference sequence). The CDR3 nucleotides read TGTGTCAGTAGTACAGGACAGGAAAGAAACACTGAAGCTTTCTTT. Encoded protein: CVSSTGQERNTEAFF.

J is TRBJ2-5 and V is TRBV6-5; D ambiguous. V was clipped by 6 bases and J by 5 bases, with 13 bases between them. The CDR3 length is 13 residues. Per the germline V gene, CDR1 is MNHEY and CDR2 is SVGAGI. CDR3 nucleotides: TGTGCCAGCAGCCCCGGGCCCTGGGAGACCCAGTACTTC. Its protein is CASSPGPWETQYF.

The chain has TRBV4-2 and TRBJ2-7, with D maybe TRBD2 (5 bases). Germline V gives CDR1 LGHNA, CDR2 YNFKEQ. The CDR3 has 15 residues. V shed 1 base and J shed 4 bases, with 14 bases lying between them. CDR3 nucleotides: TGTGCCAGCAGCCAAGCTGAACCGGGGAAGTACGAGCAGTACTTC. This encodes CASSQAEPGKYEQYF.

The chain employs TRBV6-5 and TRBJ1-6, with 9 bases that match TRBD1. V was clipped by 5 bases and J by 9 bases; unmatched bases: 5. Per the germline V gene, CDR1 is MNHEY and CDR2 is SVGAGI. The CDR3 sequence is 14 residues long. In DNA, the CDR3 is TGTGCCAGCAGTAGGGACAGGGACGGTTCACCCCTCCACTTT. Its translation: CASSRDRDGSPLHF.

This chain connects TRBV5-1 to TRBJ1-2; 7 positions agree with TRBD1. Germline V CDR1 and CDR2: SGHRS, YFSETQ. This CDR3 has 16 amino acids. V shed 4 bases and J 2 bases; nucleotides not matched to a gene: 11. CDR3 DNA sequence: TGCGCCAGCAGCCCTGGGACAGCCTCAGGCAACTATGGCTACACCTTC. Residues: CASSPGTASGNYGYTF.

The rearrangement links TRBV30 to TRBJ2-5; TRBD2 might be the D (6 bases). Germline CDR1 is GTSNPN and CDR2 is SVGIG (reference sequence). The CDR3 has 13 residues. Trimming left V 4 bases short and J 2 bases short, with 11 bases between. This CDR3 reads CAWNRREQETQYF. The CDR3 DNA is TGTGCCTGGAATAGGAGGGAACAAGAGACCCAGTACTTC.

The chain uses TRBV2 and TRBJ2-7; 13 nucleotides align to TRBD2. The length of the CDR3 is 17 residues. The trim removed 4 bases at V and 0 bases at J, leaving 6 bases unmatched. Germline V gives CDR1 SNHLY, CDR2 FYNNEI. The CDR3 is CASSGWGTSGASYEQYF. CDR3 in DNA: TGTGCCAGCAGTGGGTGGGGGACTAGCGGGGCCTCCTACGAGCAGTACTTC.

The chain is built from TRBV10-3 and TRBJ2-2; 12 bases are shared with TRBD2. CDR3 length: 17 amino acids. The J segment lost 3 bases and the V segment lost 6 bases, leaving 8 bases of the junction unmatched. CDR1 is ENHRY and CDR2 is SYGVKD in the germline V gene. CDR3 sequence: CAIRVKTSGGHTGELFF. DNA for the CDR3: TGTGCCATCAGAGTAAAAACTAGCGGGGGGCACACCGGGGAGCTGTTTTTT.

This clone was seen more than once but under ten times. The chain couples TRBV7-8 to TRBJ2-3; TRBD2 agrees at 13 bases. There are 18 residues in the CDR3. In germline, CDR1 is SGHVS, CDR2 FQNEAQ. With V trimmed by 4 bases and J by 0 bases, 7 bases remained unmatched. The CDR3 region is CASSSGTSGTASTDTQYF. Here the CDR3 DNA reads TGTGCCAGCAGCTCCGGGACTAGCGGGACCGCTAGCACAGATACGCAGTATTTT.